A single sample is the source of the 5 T cell receptor beta chains below, sequenced in a study of T cell repertoires in cytomegalovirus infection. Using its own MiXCR run on the reads, TCRdb lists one record per CDR3 protein. The sample lists 550,000 to 850,000 distinct CDR3 sequences; 33% were seen once. Their antigens remain unidentified. Sequencing used cultured PBMCs, obtained from culture after CMV antigen stimulation. The receptors stem from a human donor in good health (CMV status not recorded). Some clones in this sample may be carry-over from other donors' samples.

V usage is TRBV5-1 and J usage is TRBJ2-6, with D possibly called TRBD1 or TRBD2 (5 bases each). V was trimmed by 4 bases and J by 0 bases, leaving 8 bases between them. The CDR3 has 15 residues. Germline CDR1 SGHRS, CDR2 YFSETQ. In nucleotides, the CDR3 is TGCGCCAGCAGCGCCGGGACCTCTGGGGCCAACGTCCTGACTTTC. This gives the protein CASSAGTSGANVLTF.

V gene TRBV9 combines with J gene TRBJ2-1; possibly TRBD1 or TRBD2 for D (5 bases each). The CDR3 is 14 amino acids. Between the trimmed V and J ends, which lost 3 bases and 3 bases, there was a span of 10 bases. From germline, CDR1 is SGDLS and CDR2 YYNGEE. CDR3 amino acids: CASSGGKDYNEQFF. The CDR3 DNA sequence: TGTGCCAGCAGCGGGGGGAAAGACTACAATGAGCAGTTCTTC.

This chain connects TRBV7-2 to TRBJ2-2, with D unclear. CDR3 length: 14 amino acids. CDR1 is SGHTA and CDR2 is FQGNSA in the germline V gene. V was cut by 5 bases and J by 5 bases, with 12 bases left in between. The CDR3 region is CASSQRTRTGELFF. The CDR3 region has the DNA TGTGCCAGCAGCCAAAGAACAAGGACCGGGGAGCTGTTTTTT. Using reference TRBV7-2 and TRBJ2-2 for the parts outside the CDR3, the full variable domain is GAGVSQSPSNKVTEKGKDVELRCDPISGHTALYWYRQSLGQGLEFLIYFQGNSAPDKSGLPSDRFSAERTGGSVSTLTIQRTQQEDSAVYLCASSQRTRTGELFFGEGSRLTVL.

This clonotype was seen a few times. This rearrangement joins TRBV7-2 to TRBJ1-6, with no clear D. The CDR3 is 14 amino acids. CDR1 and CDR2 from the germline V gene are SGHTA and FQGNSA. V was trimmed by 2 bases and J by 7 bases, leaving 9 bases between them. This chain's CDR3 is CASSLRRTNSPLHF. CDR3 nucleotides: TGTGCCAGCAGCTTAAGACGAACGAATTCACCCCTCCACTTT. Variable domain in full (rest from reference TRBV7-2 and TRBJ1-6): GAGVSQSPSNKVTEKGKDVELRCDPISGHTALYWYRQSLGQGLEFLIYFQGNSAPDKSGLPSDRFSAERTGGSVSTLTIQRTQQEDSAVYLCASSLRRTNSPLHFGNGTRLTVT.

The V and J genes are TRBV6-5 and TRBJ2-3; D is unclear. Germline assignment: CDR1 MNHEY and CDR2 SVGAGI. There are 15 residues in the CDR3. V gave up 0 bases and J gave up 3 bases, with 10 bases separating them. CDR3 coding DNA: TGTGCCAGCAGTTACTCGGGCAGCTTAACAGATACGCAGTATTTT. Amino acid sequence: CASSYSGSLTDTQYF.